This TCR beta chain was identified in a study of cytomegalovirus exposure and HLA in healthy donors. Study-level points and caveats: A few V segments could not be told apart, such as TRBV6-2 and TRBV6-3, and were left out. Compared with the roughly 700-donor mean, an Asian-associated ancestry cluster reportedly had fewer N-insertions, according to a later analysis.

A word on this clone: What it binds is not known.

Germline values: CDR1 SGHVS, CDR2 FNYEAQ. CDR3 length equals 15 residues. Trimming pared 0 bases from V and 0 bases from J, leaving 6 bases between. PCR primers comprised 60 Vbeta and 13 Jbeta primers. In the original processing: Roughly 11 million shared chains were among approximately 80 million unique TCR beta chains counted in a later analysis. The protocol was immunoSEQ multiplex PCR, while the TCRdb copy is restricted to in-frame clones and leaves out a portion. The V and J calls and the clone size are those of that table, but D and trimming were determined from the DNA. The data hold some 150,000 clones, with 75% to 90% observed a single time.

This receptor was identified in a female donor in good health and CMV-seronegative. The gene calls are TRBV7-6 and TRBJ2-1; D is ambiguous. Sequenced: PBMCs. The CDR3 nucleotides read TGTGCCAGCAGCTTAGCCATGAGCTCCTACAATGAGCAGTTCTTC. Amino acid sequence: CASSLAMSSYNEQFF.